The 18 T cell receptor beta chains given below trace back to one sample, sequenced in a study of follicular helper T cells after annual influenza vaccination. The time point: 2015-2016 season, pre-vaccination. The repertoire was sequenced with immunoSEQ multiplex PCR; TCRdb's copy has only in-frame clones and lacks some. The data show more than 10,000 clones, with approximately 80% seen just once and about 3.7% held by the top ten. The source was CXCR5+ CD38- circulating T follicular helper cells from blood, collected on the day of influenza vaccination. Subset noted: circulating Tfh, non-naive CD4+CXCR5+PD-1+ (ICOS+CD38+ or ICOS-CD38-). These receptors were taken from an adult who received the influenza vaccine.

This clone was recorded only once. J is TRBJ2-5 and V is TRBV7-8; maybe TRBD1 (5 bases). CDR1 is SGHVS, CDR2 FQNEAQ, per germline. Between the trimmed V and J ends, which lost 4 bases and 7 bases, there was a span of 13 bases. The CDR3 totals 13 residues. The chain's CDR3 is CASSSDKLGTQYF. The DNA of the CDR3 is TGTGCCAGCAGCTCGGACAAGTTGGGGACCCAGTACTTC.

This chain joins TRBV10-3 and TRBJ2-1; 9 bases fit TRBD1. Germline lookup yields CDR1 ENHRY and CDR2 SYGVKD. The junction had 4 bases not matched to a gene; V was cut back by 0 bases and J by 7 bases. The CDR3 has 15 residues. CDR3 in amino acids: CAISESDRGTNEQFF. In DNA form, the CDR3 reads TGTGCCATCAGTGAGTCGGACAGGGGCACGAATGAGCAGTTCTTC.

The chain links TRBV5-1 to TRBJ2-3; D uncertain. The CDR3 spans 15 residues. Trimming removed 2 bases from V and 2 bases from J, with 12 bases in between. Germline V gene sequence: CDR1 SGHRS, CDR2 YFSETQ. In DNA form, the CDR3 reads TGCGCCAGCAGCTTTAGTGCCTCCTCCACAGATACGCAGTATTTT. This sequence encodes CASSFSASSTDTQYF.

The chain links TRBV6-7 to TRBJ1-2; a weak D match, TRBD1 (6 bases). TRBV6-7 is an ORF, and what it does is uncertain. V was trimmed by 0 bases and J by 8 bases, leaving 16 bases between them. The length of the CDR3 is 15 residues. The CDR3 nucleotides read TGTGCCAGCAGTTACTCGGGGGTTACAGGGACCGGCTACACCTTC. Translated, it gives CASSYSGVTGTGYTF.

The DNA for the CDR3 is TGTGCCAGCACCCCGTTTGCAGGGGGTGTCGGACAGCCCCAGCATTTT. Translation: CASTPFAGGVGQPQHF. V gene TRBV7-2 combines with J gene TRBJ1-5, with 7 nucleotides matching TRBD1. The germline gives CDR1 SGHTA, CDR2 FQGNSA. V lost 7 bases and J lost 7; bases outside the gene matches: 16. The CDR3 length is 16 residues.

The chain combines TRBV28 with TRBJ2-1; tentative D call: TRBD1 (5 bases). Trimming removed 7 bases from V and 9 bases from J, with 13 bases in between. The CDR3 loop spans 12 amino acids. The V gene's germline CDR1 is MDHEN and CDR2 SYDVKM. This CDR3 reads CASMINQGEQFF. The CDR3 nucleotides read TGTGCCAGCATGATAAATCAGGGTGAGCAGTTCTTC.

The chain combines TRBV18 with TRBJ1-4; weak D call: TRBD1 (6 bases). This CDR3 is 16 amino acids long. The germline CDR1 and CDR2 sequences are KGHSH and LQKENI. With 2 bases removed from V and 8 bases from J, the gap between germline ends came to 18 bases. CDR3 nucleotides: TGTGCCAGCTCACCAGGGGGCGGAAGTATTGGAGAAAAACTGTTTTTT. Protein product: CASSPGGGSIGEKLFF.

Of note for this clone: The junction departs from the called germline gene at one end, perhaps through a read error. V usage is TRBV6-1 and J usage is TRBJ2-5, with D tentatively TRBD1 (6 bases). The CDR3 covers 16 residues. Germline V gives CDR1 MNHNS, CDR2 SASEGT. The CDR3 is CASSEGFGQPQEAQYF. CDR3 nucleotide sequence: TGTGCCAGCAGTGAAGGGTTCGGACAGCCTCAAGAGGCCCAGTACTTC.

The chain couples TRBV18 to TRBJ2-3; TRBD2 matches at 8 bases. The V gene end was trimmed by 6 bases and the J gene end by 4 bases; junction bases not matched to a gene: 9. The CDR3 length is 15 residues. CDR1 and CDR2 (germline): KGHSH, LQKENI. In nucleotides, the CDR3 is TGTGCCAGCTCCCGAGGTGCGGGGGGATCAGATACGCAGTATTTT. Amino acid sequence: CASSRGAGGSDTQYF.

The J gene is TRBJ1-4, the V gene TRBV29-1; D gene uncertain. The CDR3 contains 14 residues. CDR1 SQVTM and CDR2 ANQGSEA come from the germline V gene. With 4 bases removed from V and 0 bases from J, the gap between germline ends came to 9 bases. Written as DNA, the CDR3 is TGCAGCGTTGCCCCTAGAGCAACTAATGAAAAACTGTTTTTT. Amino acids: CSVAPRATNEKLFF.

The V call is TRBV10-2, the J call TRBJ1-5; D is uncertain. Looked up from germline, CDR1 is WSHSY and CDR2 is SAAADI. V lost 4 bases and J 5 bases, leaving 9 bases between the germline ends. The CDR3 is made up of 13 amino acids. CDR3 region: CASSVEGYQPQHF. The CDR3 coding sequence is TGCGCCAGCAGTGTCGAAGGGTATCAGCCCCAGCATTTT.

This chain uses TRBV2 with TRBJ1-1; D call uncertain. The V end lost 6 bases, the J end lost 9 bases, and 17 bases lay between the germline ends. CDR1 and CDR2 (germline): SNHLY, FYNNEI. This CDR3 contains 13 residues. The CDR3 loop reads CASSLSERLKAFF. CDR3 in DNA: TGTGCCAGCAGCCTCTCTGAGAGACTTAAAGCTTTCTTT.

V and J are TRBV9 and TRBJ2-3; TRBD2 agrees at 7 bases. Germline CDR1 SGDLS, CDR2 YYNGEE. The CDR3 sequence is 17 residues long. Trimming removed 0 bases from V and 2 bases from J; junction bases left unmatched: 9. CDR3 bases: TGTGCCAGCAGCGTAGGTTCCAGCGGGGCCCTCACAGATACGCAGTATTTT. It translates to CASSVGSSGALTDTQYF.

This sequence joins TRBV5-5 and TRBJ2-1; 9 nucleotides match TRBD1. The germline CDR1 and CDR2 sequences are SGHKS and YYEKEE (reference sequence). V lost 3 bases and J lost 2; bases outside the gene matches: 3. The length of the CDR3 is 15 residues. The CDR3 spells CASSWGQGTYNEQFF. The CDR3 coding sequence is TGTGCCAGCAGCTGGGGACAGGGAACCTACAATGAGCAGTTCTTC.

This chain connects TRBV7-2 to TRBJ2-2, with no clear D. The ends were cut back, 2 bases at V and 1 base at J, with 8 bases in the middle. Per germline, CDR1 SGHTA and CDR2 FQGNSA. CDR3 size: 15 residues. The CDR3 sequence: CASSLRAMNTGELFF. CDR3 bases: TGTGCCAGCAGCTTAAGAGCTATGAACACCGGGGAGCTGTTTTTT.

The CDR3 loop reads CASRSAGGSNEQFF. The CDR3 region has the DNA TGTGCCAGCAGGTCGGCGGGGGGGAGTAATGAGCAGTTCTTC. V and J are TRBV27 and TRBJ2-1; 9 bases line up with TRBD2. The germline V gene encodes CDR1 MNHEY and CDR2 SMNVEV (reference sequence). With 6 bases clipped from V and 7 bases from J, the junction kept 7 bases outside the gene matches. The CDR3 loop spans 14 amino acids.

This chain connects TRBV10-3 to TRBJ2-1; the match to TRBD1 covers 7 bases. J lost 0 bases, V lost 6 bases, and 8 bases had no gene match. The CDR3 extends over 16 amino acids. The germline CDR1 and CDR2 sequences are ENHRY and SYGVKD. CDR3 protein: CAISTSQGSSYNEQFF. CDR3 nucleotide sequence: TGTGCCATCAGCACTTCACAGGGGAGCTCCTACAATGAGCAGTTCTTC.

V gene TRBV11-2 combines with J gene TRBJ2-7, with D possibly TRBD2 on 6 matching bases. The CDR3 sequence is 15 residues long. Trimming removed 6 bases at V and 4 bases at J, with 19 bases between. CDR1 and CDR2 from the germline V gene are SGHAT and FQNNGV. The DNA for the CDR3 is TGTGCCAGCAGGCTGGGGTATCTAGGAGGGTACGAGCAGTACTTC. Amino acid sequence: CASRLGYLGGYEQYF.